The clone carrying this TCR beta chain was observed many times. CDR3 length equals 15 residues. Between the trimmed V and J ends, which lost 6 bases and 0 bases, there was a span of 12 bases. CDR1 is MNHEY, CDR2 SVGAGI, per germline. Unique molecular identifiers were used in preparing the TCRbeta library. TCRdb itself ran the PCR reads through MiXCR, one entry per CDR3 protein. The table includes roughly 23,000 distinct CDR3 sequences, approximately 11% detected once. This sample is drawn from a study of T-cell reconstitution after alpha-beta-depleted transplantation in children. Here the sequenced sample was PBMCs from the stem cell graft donor, taken from the stem cell graft. The TCR comes from a human donor who donated a stem cell graft to a child with chronic granulomatous disease. The chain couples TRBV6-5 to TRBJ2-1; D possibly uses TRBD1 or TRBD2 (6 bases each). This CDR3 reads CASSLSGASYNEQFF. Here the CDR3 DNA reads TGTGCCAGCAGCCTGTCGGGGGCCTCCTACAATGAGCAGTTCTTC.